This T cell receptor (beta chain) was captured in a study of cytomegalovirus exposure and HLA in healthy donors. Overall study findings and caveats: Confirmation was obtained in vitro that a few CMV-associated chains are specific for CMV antigens.

13 Jbeta primers and 60 Vbeta primers were used for the PCR. Sequencing was performed with immunoSEQ multiplex PCR; in TCRdb, only in-frame clones are kept and a portion is missing. There are 200,000 to 250,000 clones in the sample; 60% to 85% occur only once, and less than 20% lies in the top ten. For this clone: Its antigen is still unknown.

Germline-derived CDR1 and CDR2 are GTSNPN and SVGIG (reference sequence). V dropped 3 bases and J dropped 7 bases, with 13 bases sitting between them. The CDR3 covers 13 residues. The source is a man aged 40-49 years in good health and CMV-seronegative. Sequencing input: PBMCs. The rearrangement links TRBV30 to TRBJ1-5; D is perhaps TRBD1 (5 bases). CDR3 protein: CAWSPAGRQPQHF. In DNA form, the CDR3 reads TGTGCCTGGAGCCCCGCGGGGCGACAGCCCCAGCATTTT. Using reference TRBV30 and TRBJ1-5 for the parts outside the CDR3, the full variable domain is SQTIHQWPATLVQPVGSPLSLECTVEGTSNPNLYWYRQAAGRGLQLLFYSVGIGQISSEVPQNLSASRPQDRQFILSSKKLLLSDSGFYLCAWSPAGRQPQHFGDGTRLSIL.